Here is one TCR beta chain with its context. What it recognizes is unknown. Germline loops: CDR1 MNHEY, CDR2 SVGAGI. The CDR3 extends over 15 amino acids. Trimming at V came to 4 bases and at J to 0 bases, leaving 0 bases not matched to a gene. This entry comes from a study of cytomegalovirus exposure and HLA in healthy donors. Study findings and constraints: Most TCR sequences were uncommon, yet certain public TCRs appeared in many donors. It was reported that the classifier diagnosed cytomegalovirus status with high specificity and sensitivity in both the original and validation cohorts. Later analysis revealed greater clonal expansion in HLA-associated TCR beta chains than in equally common others. In a later analysis, at a false discovery rate of 0.05, 16,951 TCR beta sequences were associated with HLA alleles.

PCR involved 60 Vbeta and 13 Jbeta primers. This table comes from immunoSEQ multiplex PCR, and its TCRdb copy is limited to in-frame clones, with some not included. The sample contains around 180,000 clones, around 80% of which appear only once. Sequenced sample: PBMCs. The receptor was derived from a young woman in good health and CMV-seropositive. This sequence joins TRBV6-5 and TRBJ2-7; 13 nucleotides agree with TRBD2. The CDR3, as DNA: TGTGCCAGCAGTTGGACTAGCGGGAGCTCCTACGAGCAGTACTTC. It yields the protein CASSWTSGSSYEQYF.